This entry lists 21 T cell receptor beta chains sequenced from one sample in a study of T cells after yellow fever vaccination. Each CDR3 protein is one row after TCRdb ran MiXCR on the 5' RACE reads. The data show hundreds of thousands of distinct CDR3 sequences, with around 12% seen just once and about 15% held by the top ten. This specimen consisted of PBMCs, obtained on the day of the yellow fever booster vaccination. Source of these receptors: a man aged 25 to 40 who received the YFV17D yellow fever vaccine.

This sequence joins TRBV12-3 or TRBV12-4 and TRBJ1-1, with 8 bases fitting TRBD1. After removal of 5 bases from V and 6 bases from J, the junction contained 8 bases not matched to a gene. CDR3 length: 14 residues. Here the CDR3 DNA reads TGTGCCAGCAGTCAAACCAGGGGGCCACCTGAAGCTTTCTTT. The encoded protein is CASSQTRGPPEAFF.

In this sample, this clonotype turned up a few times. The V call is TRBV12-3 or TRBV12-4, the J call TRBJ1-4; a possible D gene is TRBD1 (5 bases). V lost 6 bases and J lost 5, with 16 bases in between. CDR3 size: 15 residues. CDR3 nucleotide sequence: TGTGCCAGCAGCTCAGGGCGAGGGGTCAATGAAAAACTGTTTTTT. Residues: CASSSGRGVNEKLFF.

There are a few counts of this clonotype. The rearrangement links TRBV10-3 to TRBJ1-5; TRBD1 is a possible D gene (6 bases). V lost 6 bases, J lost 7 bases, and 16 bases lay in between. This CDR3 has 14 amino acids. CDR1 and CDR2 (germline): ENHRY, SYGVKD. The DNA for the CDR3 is TGTGCCATCAGCCAAGAGGGCAGGGGACAGCCCCAGCATTTT. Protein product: CAISQEGRGQPQHF.

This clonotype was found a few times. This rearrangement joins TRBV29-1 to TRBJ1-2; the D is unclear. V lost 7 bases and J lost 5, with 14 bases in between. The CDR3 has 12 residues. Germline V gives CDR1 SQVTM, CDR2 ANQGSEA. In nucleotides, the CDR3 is TGCAGCGCCGCCGACACTAGATATGGCTACACCTTC. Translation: CSAADTRYGYTF. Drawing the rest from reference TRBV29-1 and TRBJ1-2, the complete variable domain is SAVISQKPSRDICQRGTSLTIQCQVDSQVTMMFWYRQQPGQSLTLIATANQGSEATYESGFVIDKFPISRPNLTFSTLTVSNMSPEDSSIYLCSAADTRYGYTFGSGTRLTVV.

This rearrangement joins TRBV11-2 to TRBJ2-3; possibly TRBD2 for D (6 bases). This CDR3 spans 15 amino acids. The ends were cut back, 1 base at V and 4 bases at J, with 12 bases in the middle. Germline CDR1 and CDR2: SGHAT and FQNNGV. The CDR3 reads CASSLVPGAADTQYF. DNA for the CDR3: TGTGCCAGCAGCTTAGTCCCGGGAGCGGCAGATACGCAGTATTTT.

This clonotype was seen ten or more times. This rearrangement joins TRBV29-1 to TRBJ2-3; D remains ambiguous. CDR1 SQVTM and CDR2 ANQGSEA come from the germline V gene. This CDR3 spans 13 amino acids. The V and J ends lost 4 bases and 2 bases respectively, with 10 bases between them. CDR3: CSVVSWDTDTQYF. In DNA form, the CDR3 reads TGCAGCGTTGTTAGCTGGGACACAGATACGCAGTATTTT.

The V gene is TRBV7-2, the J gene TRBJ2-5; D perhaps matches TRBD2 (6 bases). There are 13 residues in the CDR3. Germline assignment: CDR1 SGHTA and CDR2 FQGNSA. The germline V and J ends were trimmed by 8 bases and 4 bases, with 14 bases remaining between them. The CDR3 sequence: CASPTEGGETQYF. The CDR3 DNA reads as TGTGCCAGCCCAACGGAGGGTGGAGAGACCCAGTACTTC.

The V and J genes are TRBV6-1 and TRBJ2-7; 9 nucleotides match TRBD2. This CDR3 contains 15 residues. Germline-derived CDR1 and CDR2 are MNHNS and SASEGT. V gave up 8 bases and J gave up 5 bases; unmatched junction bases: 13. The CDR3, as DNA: TGTGCCAGCCTGAAGAGGGGTAGCGGGAGAAACGAGCAGTACTTC. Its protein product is CASLKRGSGRNEQYF.

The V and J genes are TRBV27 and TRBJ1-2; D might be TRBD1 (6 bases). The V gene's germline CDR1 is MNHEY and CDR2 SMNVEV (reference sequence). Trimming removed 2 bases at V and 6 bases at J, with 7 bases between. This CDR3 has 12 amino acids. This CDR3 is CASSLKGDGYTF. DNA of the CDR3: TGTGCCAGCAGTTTAAAGGGGGATGGCTACACCTTC.

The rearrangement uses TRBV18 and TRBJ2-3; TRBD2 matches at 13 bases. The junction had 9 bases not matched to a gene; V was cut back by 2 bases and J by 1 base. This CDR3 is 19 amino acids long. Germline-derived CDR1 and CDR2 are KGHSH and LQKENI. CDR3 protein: CASSPGGLAGAEGTDTQYF. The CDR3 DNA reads TGTGCCAGCTCACCAGGTGGACTAGCGGGAGCGGAGGGCACAGATACGCAGTATTTT.

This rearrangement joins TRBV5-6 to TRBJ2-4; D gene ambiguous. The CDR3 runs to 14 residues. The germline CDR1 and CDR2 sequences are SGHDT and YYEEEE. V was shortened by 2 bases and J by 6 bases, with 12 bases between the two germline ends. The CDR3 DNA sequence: TGTGCCAGCAGCTTTGGAGCCTTGAGAAACATTCAGTACTTC. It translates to CASSFGALRNIQYF.

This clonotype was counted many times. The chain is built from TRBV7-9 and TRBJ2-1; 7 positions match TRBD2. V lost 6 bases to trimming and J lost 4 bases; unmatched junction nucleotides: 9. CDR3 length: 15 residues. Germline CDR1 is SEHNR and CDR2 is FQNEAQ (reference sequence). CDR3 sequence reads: CASRPLAVDYNEQFF. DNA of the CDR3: TGTGCCAGCAGACCGCTAGCGGTAGATTACAATGAGCAGTTCTTC.

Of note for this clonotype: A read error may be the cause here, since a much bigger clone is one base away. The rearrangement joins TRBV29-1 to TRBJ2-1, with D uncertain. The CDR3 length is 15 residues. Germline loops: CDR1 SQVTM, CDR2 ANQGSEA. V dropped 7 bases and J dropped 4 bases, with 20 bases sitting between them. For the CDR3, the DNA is TGCAGCGCTGGCCTGACCCGAAAGTCTTACAATGAGCAGTTCTTC. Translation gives CSAGLTRKSYNEQFF.

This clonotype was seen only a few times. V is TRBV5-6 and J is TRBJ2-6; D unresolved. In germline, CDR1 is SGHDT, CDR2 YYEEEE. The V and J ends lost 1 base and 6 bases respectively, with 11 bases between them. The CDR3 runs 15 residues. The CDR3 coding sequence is TGTGCCAGCAGCTTGTCACCGAGGAAGGCCAACGTCCTGACTTTC. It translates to CASSLSPRKANVLTF.

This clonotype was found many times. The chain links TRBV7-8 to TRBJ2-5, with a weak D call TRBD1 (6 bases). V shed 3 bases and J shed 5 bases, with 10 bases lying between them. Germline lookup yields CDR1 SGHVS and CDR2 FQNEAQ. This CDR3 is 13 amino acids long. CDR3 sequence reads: CASSFTGRETQYF. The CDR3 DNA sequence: TGTGCCAGCAGCTTTACAGGGCGGGAGACCCAGTACTTC.

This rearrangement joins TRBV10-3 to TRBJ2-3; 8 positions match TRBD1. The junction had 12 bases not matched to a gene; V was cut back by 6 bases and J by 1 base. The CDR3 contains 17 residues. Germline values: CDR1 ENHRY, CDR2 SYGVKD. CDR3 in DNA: TGTGCCATCAGGGCAGAACAGGGGGGAGTTCGCACAGATACGCAGTATTTT. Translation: CAIRAEQGGVRTDTQYF.

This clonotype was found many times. The CDR3 sequence: CASSQDLRNAKNIQYF. The DNA of the CDR3 is TGCGCCAGCAGCCAAGATTTGCGGAATGCCAAAAACATTCAGTACTTC. J is TRBJ2-4 and V is TRBV4-3; D is unclear. There are 16 residues in the CDR3. Germline assignment: CDR1 LGHNA and CDR2 YSLEER. Trimming took off 0 bases at V and 1 base at J, with 10 bases between the two ends.

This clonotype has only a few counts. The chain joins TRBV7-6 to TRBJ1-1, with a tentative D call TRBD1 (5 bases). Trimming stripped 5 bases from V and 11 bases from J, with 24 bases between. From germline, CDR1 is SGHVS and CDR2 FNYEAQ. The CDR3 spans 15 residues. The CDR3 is CASSARGDLLRGAFF. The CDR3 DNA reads TGTGCCAGCAGCGCCCGGGGCGATCTTCTTCGAGGCGCTTTCTTT.

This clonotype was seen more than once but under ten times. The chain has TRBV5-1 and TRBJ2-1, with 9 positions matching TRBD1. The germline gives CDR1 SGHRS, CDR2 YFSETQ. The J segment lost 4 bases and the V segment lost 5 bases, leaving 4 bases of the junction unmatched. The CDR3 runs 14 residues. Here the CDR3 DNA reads TGCGCCAGCAGTAATGGACAGGGGTACAATGAGCAGTTCTTC. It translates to CASSNGQGYNEQFF.

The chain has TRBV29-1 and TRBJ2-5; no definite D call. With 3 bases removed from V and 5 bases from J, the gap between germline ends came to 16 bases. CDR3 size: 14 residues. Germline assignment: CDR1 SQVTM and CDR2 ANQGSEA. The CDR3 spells CSVEGWASSETQYF. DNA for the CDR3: TGCAGCGTTGAGGGGTGGGCCTCGTCGGAGACCCAGTACTTC. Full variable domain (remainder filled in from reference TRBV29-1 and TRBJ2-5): SAVISQKPSRDICQRGTSLTIQCQVDSQVTMMFWYRQQPGQSLTLIATANQGSEATYESGFVIDKFPISRPNLTFSTLTVSNMSPEDSSIYLCSVEGWASSETQYFGPGTRLLVL.

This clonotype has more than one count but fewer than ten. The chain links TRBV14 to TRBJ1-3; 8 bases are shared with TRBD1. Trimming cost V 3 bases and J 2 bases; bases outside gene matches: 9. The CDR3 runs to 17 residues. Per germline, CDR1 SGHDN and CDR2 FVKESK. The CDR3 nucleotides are TGTGCCAGCAGCCACCGGACAGGGAATGTGGCTGGAAACACCATATATTTT. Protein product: CASSHRTGNVAGNTIYF.